These 10 T cell receptor beta chains were sequenced from one sample in a study of T cells in Graves' hyperthyroidism and ophthalmopathy. There were TCR beta CDR3 regions amplified from RNA transcripts. First-round RT-PCR with HTBI primers amplified the TCR CDR3 region. TCRdb re-called the multiplex PCR reads with MiXCR, one entry per CDR3 protein. The sample contains 250,000 to 400,000 distinct CDR3 sequences, roughly 13% of which appear only once. Sample: blood. The receptors shown here come from a woman aged 40-49 years with Graves' ophthalmopathy.

V is TRBV28 and J is TRBJ2-2, with TRBD2 matching over 7 bases. The CDR3 is 15 amino acids. CDR1 is MDHEN and CDR2 is SYDVKM in the germline V gene. The trim removed 6 bases at V and 2 bases at J, leaving 6 bases unmatched. The CDR3 reads CASRPPSGNTGELFF. DNA for the CDR3: TGTGCCAGCAGGCCCCCTAGCGGAAACACCGGGGAGCTGTTTTTT.

This clonotype has just a few counts. The chain is built from TRBV18 and TRBJ2-2; the D gene is possibly TRBD1 (6 bases). The V end was cut by 8 bases, the J end by 4 bases, with 17 bases between. Germline V gives CDR1 KGHSH, CDR2 LQKENI. The CDR3 is 15 residues long. For the CDR3, the DNA is TGTGCCAGCGCAGGACAGCTCGCTGGCACCGGGGAGCTGTTTTTT. Protein product: CASAGQLAGTGELFF.

This clonotype has only a few counts. The chain couples TRBV6-1 to TRBJ1-4; maybe TRBD1 (5 bases). This CDR3 has 15 amino acids. Per germline, CDR1 MNHNS and CDR2 SASEGT. Trimming cost V 6 bases and J 0 bases, with 11 bases left between them. The CDR3, as DNA: TGTGCCAGCAGAAGAGGACAAGCAACTAATGAAAAACTGTTTTTT. This codes for CASRRGQATNEKLFF.

This clonotype was observed at least ten times. The chain carries TRBV6-1 and TRBJ1-2; possibly TRBD1 for D (5 bases). Germline CDR1 and CDR2: MNHNS and SASEGT. Trimming cost V 5 bases and J 8 bases, with 15 bases left between them. The CDR3 has 13 amino acids. The CDR3 DNA is TGTGCCAGCAGTAATCCGGGACCTGGGGGCTACACCTTC. Residues: CASSNPGPGGYTF.

This clonotype was seen at least ten times. The CDR3 protein is CASSLGRVATEAFF. Here the CDR3 DNA reads TGTGCCAGCAGCTTAGGCAGGGTTGCCACTGAAGCTTTCTTT. The J gene is TRBJ1-1, the V gene TRBV11-2; D is possibly TRBD1 (5 bases). Trimming removed 1 base from V and 4 bases from J, with 10 bases in between. This CDR3 contains 14 residues. Germline V gives CDR1 SGHAT, CDR2 FQNNGV.

This clonotype occurred a few times. This sequence joins TRBV4-1 and TRBJ2-1, with D hard to call. The V gene lost 4 bases and the J gene lost 12 bases, with 10 bases spanning the gap. In germline, CDR1 is MGHRA, CDR2 YSYEKL. This CDR3 comprises 11 residues. CDR3 in amino acids: CASSPPVVQFF. CDR3 DNA: TGCGCCAGCAGCCCCCCTGTCGTGCAGTTCTTC.

The sample holds many counts of this clonotype. The V call is TRBV19, the J call TRBJ1-3; D remains unclear. The CDR3 extends over 16 amino acids. Trimming shortened V by 7 bases and J by 0 bases, and 16 bases separated the two germline ends. Germline values: CDR1 LNHDA, CDR2 SQIVND (reference sequence). As DNA, the CDR3 is TGTGCCAGTATTCTCGGCGGCCTAAGCTCTGGAAACACCATATATTTT. As protein: CASILGGLSSGNTIYF. Full variable domain (remainder filled in from reference TRBV19 and TRBJ1-3): DGGITQSPKYLFRKEGQNVTLSCEQNLNHDAMYWYRQDPGQGLRLIYYSQIVNDFQKGDIAEGYSVSREKKESFPLTVTSAQKNPTAFYLCASILGGLSSGNTIYFGEGSWLTVV.

Ten or more counts support this clonotype. The chain recombines TRBV6-1 with TRBJ1-1; D gene ambiguous. V lost 5 bases to trimming and J lost 4 bases, with 14 bases between them. This CDR3 region has 14 residues. Germline values: CDR1 MNHNS, CDR2 SASEGT. CDR3 nucleotide sequence: TGTGCCAGCAGTTCCCTAGGGCAGGTCACTGAAGCTTTCTTT. This codes for CASSSLGQVTEAFF.

This clonotype was detected only a few times. Germline is not matched at one junction end, which may reflect a read error. The chain couples TRBV4-1 to TRBJ1-3, with a weak D call TRBD1 (5 bases). CDR3 length equals 16 residues. Germline V gene sequence: CDR1 MGHRA, CDR2 YSYEKL. CDR3 protein: CASGQPGRNSGNTIYF. CDR3 DNA sequence: TGCGCCAGCGGCCAACCGGGACGGAACTCTGGAAACACCATATATTTT.

This clonotype was counted at least ten times. The junction does not match germline at one end; this may be a read error. The chain has TRBV5-4 and TRBJ1-1; D may be TRBD1 (5 bases). This CDR3 spans 11 amino acids. Germline CDR1 SGHNT, CDR2 YYREEE (reference sequence). CDR3 DNA sequence: TGTGCCAGCACCTTGGAGGGGCGAGCTTTCTTT. The encoded protein is CASTLEGRAFF. The complete variable domain, with remaining parts taken from reference TRBV5-4 and TRBJ1-1, reads ETGVTQSPTHLIKTRGQQVTLRCSSQSGHNTVSWYQQALGQGPQFIFQYYREEENGRGNFPPRFSGLQFPNYSSELNVNALELDDSALYLCASTLEGRAFFGQGTRLTVV.